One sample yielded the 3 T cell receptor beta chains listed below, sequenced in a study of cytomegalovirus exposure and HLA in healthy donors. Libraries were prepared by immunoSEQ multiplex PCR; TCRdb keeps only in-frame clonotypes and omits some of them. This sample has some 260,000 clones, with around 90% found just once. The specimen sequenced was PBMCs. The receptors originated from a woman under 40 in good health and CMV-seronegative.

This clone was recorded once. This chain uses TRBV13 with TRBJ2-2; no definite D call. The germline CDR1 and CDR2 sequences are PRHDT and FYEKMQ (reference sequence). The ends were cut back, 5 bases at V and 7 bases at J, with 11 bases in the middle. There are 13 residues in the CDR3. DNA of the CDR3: TGTGCCAGCAGCCCGGTTAACTTCGGGGAGCTGTTTTTT. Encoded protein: CASSPVNFGELFF.

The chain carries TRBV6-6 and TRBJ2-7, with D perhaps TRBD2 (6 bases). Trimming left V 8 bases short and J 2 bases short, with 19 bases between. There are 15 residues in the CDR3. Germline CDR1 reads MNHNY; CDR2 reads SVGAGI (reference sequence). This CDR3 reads CASFGTGGGPYEQYF. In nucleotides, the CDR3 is TGTGCCAGCTTCGGAACCGGGGGAGGACCCTACGAGCAGTACTTC.

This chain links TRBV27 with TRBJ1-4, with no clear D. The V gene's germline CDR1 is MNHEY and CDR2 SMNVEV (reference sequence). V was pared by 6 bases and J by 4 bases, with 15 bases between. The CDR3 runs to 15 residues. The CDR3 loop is CASRQLQKNNEKLFF. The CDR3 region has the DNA TGTGCCAGCAGACAACTCCAGAAGAATAATGAAAAACTGTTTTTT.